The clone carrying this T cell receptor beta chain was counted ten times or more. TCRdb recomputed calls from the 5' RACE reads with MiXCR, one row per CDR3 protein. The repertoire has over 95,000 distinct CDR3 sequences, about 16% of them found once; the top ten carry about 6%. The data were taken from a study of T cells of healthy individuals. CDR3 size: 15 residues. Germline V lookup: CDR1 MGHRA, CDR2 YSYEKL. V was cut by 2 bases and J by 0 bases, with 10 bases left in between. The source is a human donor in good health. This rearrangement joins TRBV4-1 to TRBJ1-1; D not certain. CDR3 bases: TGCGCCAGCAGCCAATTCCGCGACCTGAACACTGAAGCTTTCTTT. Translating gives CASSQFRDLNTEAFF.